Listed below are T cell receptor beta chains from one sample, sequenced in a study of tumor-infiltrating lymphocytes in localized non-small cell lung cancer. This table comes from immunoSEQ multiplex PCR, and its TCRdb copy is limited to in-frame clones, with some not included. Of over 7,500 clones listed, approximately 79% are singletons. Sequencing was done on a sample of lung tumor tissue. The source is a human donor with non-small cell lung cancer. Each CDR3 is given with its conserved first and last residue. The D gene is left open where the match is weak. Clone size is shown for a subset of rows, as once, few, many or a class of expanded clone.

J	V	D	size	CDR3	DNA
TRBJ1-2	TRBV27	.	.	CASILRISVDNLRDGYTF	TGTGCCAGCATCTTACGAATAAGCGTCGACAACCTTAGGGATGGCTACACCTTC
TRBJ2-5	TRBV6-1	.	medium-sized	CASSEVQTYQETQYF	TGTGCCAGCAGTGAAGTACAAACGTACCAAGAGACCCAGTACTTC
TRBJ2-3	TRBV29-1	TRBD2	.	CSALRAGGFFSTDTQYF	TGCAGCGCTTTACGGGCGGGGGGCTTTTTTAGCACAGATACGCAGTATTTT
TRBJ1-5	TRBV6-5	.	.	CASSSTDGDQPQHF	TGTGCCAGCAGTTCCACGGACGGGGATCAGCCCCAGCATTTT
TRBJ1-5	TRBV7-2	.	.	CASSSVHLSNQPQHF	TGTGCCAGCAGCTCAGTACACCTTAGCAATCAGCCCCAGCATTTT
TRBJ2-3	TRBV5-5	.	.	CASSLVPAYTDTQYF	TGTGCCAGCAGCTTGGTCCCAGCCTACACAGATACGCAGTATTTT
TRBJ1-5	TRBV6-6	.	.	CASSLINQPQHF	TGTGCCAGCAGTTTGATTAATCAGCCCCAGCATTTT
TRBJ2-5	TRBV11-2	TRBD2	.	CASSGGGLETQYF	TGTGCCAGCAGCGGGGGGGGGTTAGAGACCCAGTACTTC
TRBJ2-7	TRBV4-3	.	.	CASSHRLLTGTYEQYF	TGCGCCAGCAGCCATAGGCTACTGACAGGAACCTACGAGCAGTACTTC
TRBJ1-2	TRBV29-1	TRBD1	.	CSALGTGSDYGYTF	TGCAGCGCACTAGGGACAGGGTCGGACTATGGCTACACCTTC
TRBJ2-2	TRBV2	TRBD2	once	CASSEAFGVGGYTGELFF	TGTGCCAGCAGTGAAGCTTTTGGGGTCGGGGGGTACACCGGGGAGCTGTTTTTT
TRBJ1-1	TRBV5-1	.	.	CASSISGRTTEAFF	TGCGCCAGCAGCATATCTGGGAGGACCACTGAAGCTTTCTTT
TRBJ1-5	TRBV5-6	.	.	CASSLGAQPQHF	TGTGCCAGCAGCTTGGGCGCTCAGCCCCAGCATTTT
TRBJ2-3	TRBV9	TRBD1	.	CASSVGQGAGDTQYF	TGTGCCAGCAGCGTAGGGCAGGGGGCTGGAGATACGCAGTATTTT
TRBJ1-6	TRBV10-3	TRBD1	.	CAISEQGNNSPLHF	TGTGCCATCAGTGAACAGGGGAATAATTCACCCCTCCACTTT
TRBJ2-3	TRBV6-5	.	.	CASSFDVGDTQYF	TGTGCCAGCAGTTTCGACGTAGGAGATACGCAGTATTTT
TRBJ2-1	TRBV20-1	.	.	CSAASNEQFF	TGCAGTGCTGCCTCCAATGAGCAGTTCTTC
TRBJ2-2	TRBV6-4	TRBD1	.	CASSDSTGRAGELFF	TGTGCCAGCAGTGACTCGACAGGGCGGGCCGGGGAGCTGTTTTTT
TRBJ1-5	TRBV6-5	.	.	CASRDGFNQPQHF	TGTGCCAGCAGGGACGGCTTTAATCAGCCCCAGCATTTT
TRBJ2-7	TRBV5-4	TRBD2	.	CASSLALAGGSGEQYF	TGTGCCAGCAGCTTGGCACTAGCGGGAGGGTCGGGCGAGCAGTACTTC